One and the same sample provided the 14 T cell receptor beta chains below, sequenced in a study of TIL therapy for anti-PD-1-resistant metastatic lung cancer. As to time point: pre-treatment sample, taken before nivolumab and TIL therapy. The immunoSEQ assay was v3. Repertoires were generated with immunoSEQ multiplex PCR, while TCRdb's copy carries only in-frame clones and drops some. This sample has tens of thousands of clones, with around 78% found just once. The sample in question was blood, obtained at baseline. These TCRs come from a person aged 25 to 80 with non-small cell lung cancer.

This rearrangement joins TRBV19 to TRBJ1-5; 7 nucleotides line up with TRBD1. Germline trimming cut 1 base from V and 6 bases from J; bases unmatched to any gene: 3. The V gene's germline CDR1 is LNHDA and CDR2 SQIVND (reference sequence). The CDR3 has 14 amino acids. The CDR3 nucleotides read TGTGCCAGTAGTATAGCGCAGGGGGTTCAGCCCCAGCATTTT. This codes for CASSIAQGVQPQHF.

V and J are TRBV7-8 and TRBJ1-4; weak D call: TRBD1 (5 bases). The CDR3 has 14 residues. Germline V gives CDR1 SGHVS, CDR2 FQNEAQ. V was cut by 1 base and J by 7 bases, with 10 bases left in between. CDR3 nucleotides: TGTGCCAGCAGCTTAGGAGGAAGGGGTGAAAAACTGTTTTTT. This codes for CASSLGGRGEKLFF. The full variable domain, its missing parts supplied by reference TRBV7-8 and TRBJ1-4, is GAGVSQSPRYKVAKRGQDVALRCDPISGHVSLFWYQQALGQGPEFLTYFQNEAQLDKSGLPSDRFFAERPEGSVSTLKIQRTQQEDSAVYLCASSLGGRGEKLFFGSGTQLSVL.

This rearrangement joins TRBV14 to TRBJ2-3; 16 bases align to TRBD2. Trimming at V came to 6 bases and at J to 4 bases, leaving 7 bases not matched to a gene. Germline assignment: CDR1 SGHDN and CDR2 FVKESK. This CDR3 comprises 17 residues. CDR3 loop: CASSRPGTSGGADTQYF. CDR3 nucleotide sequence: TGTGCCAGCAGTCGTCCCGGGACTAGCGGGGGGGCAGATACGCAGTATTTT.

This chain uses TRBV28 with TRBJ1-1; 7 bases map to TRBD1. The CDR3 is made up of 14 amino acids. Per the germline V gene, CDR1 is MDHEN and CDR2 is SYDVKM. V dropped 1 base and J dropped 8; count of bases not matched to a gene: 7. The CDR3 nucleotides read TGTGCCAGCAGTTTATCGGGGACAGTTTACGAAGCTTTCTTT. Its translation is CASSLSGTVYEAFF. Variable domain in full (rest from reference TRBV28 and TRBJ1-1): DVKVTQSSRYLVKRTGEKVFLECVQDMDHENMFWYRQDPGLGLRLIYFSYDVKMKEKGDIPEGYSVSREKKERFSLILESASTNQTSMYLCASSLSGTVYEAFFGQGTRLTVV.

CDR3 sequence reads: CASSRTPWYEQYF. DNA of the CDR3: TGTGCCAGCAGCCGGACTCCCTGGTACGAGCAGTACTTC. The rearrangement uses TRBV27 and TRBJ2-7; D perhaps matches TRBD2 (5 bases). Germline lookup yields CDR1 MNHEY and CDR2 SMNVEV (reference sequence). There are 13 residues in the CDR3. V lost 6 bases to trimming and J lost 4 bases, with 13 bases between them.

The chain links TRBV6-6 to TRBJ1-1, with D unclear. Trimming removed 0 bases from V and 4 bases from J, with 9 bases in between. Germline values: CDR1 MNHNY, CDR2 SVGAGI (reference sequence). The length of the CDR3 is 14 residues. In DNA, the CDR3 is TGTGCCAGCAGTTACTCGGAGGGTGTCACTGAAGCTTTCTTT. It specifies CASSYSEGVTEAFF.

The chain couples TRBV7-9 to TRBJ2-5, with 9 positions matching TRBD2. Germline CDR1 SEHNR, CDR2 FQNEAQ (reference sequence). This CDR3 region has 14 residues. The ends lost 11 bases at V and 4 bases at J; junction bases unmatched: 11. DNA for the CDR3: TGTGCCTGGGATTCAGCGGGAGGCAGAGAGACCCAGTACTTC. Protein sequence: CAWDSAGGRETQYF.

This chain uses TRBV7-9 with TRBJ2-3; D might be TRBD2 (6 bases). From germline, CDR1 is SEHNR and CDR2 FQNEAQ (reference sequence). Trimming removed 1 base at V and 0 bases at J, with 8 bases between. CDR3 length equals 15 residues. The CDR3 bases are TGTGCCAGCAGCTTAGGTGGGACTAGCACAGATACGCAGTATTTT. This translates into CASSLGGTSTDTQYF.

This clone was detected only a few times. The chain is built from TRBV11-2 and TRBJ2-7; D remains ambiguous. The CDR3 spans 13 residues. V lost 4 bases and J 2 bases, leaving 9 bases between the germline ends. Germline V gene sequence: CDR1 SGHAT, CDR2 FQNNGV. Here the CDR3 DNA reads TGTGCCAGCAGCTCCGGTCTCCCCTACGAGCAGTACTTC. Translated: CASSSGLPYEQYF.

The rearrangement joins TRBV11-2 to TRBJ2-3; the match to TRBD2 covers 11 bases. V lost 1 base and J lost 7; bases outside the gene matches: 7. In germline, CDR1 is SGHAT, CDR2 FQNNGV. The CDR3 spans 16 residues. The CDR3 spells CASSLGSGGARYTQYF. CDR3 coding DNA: TGTGCCAGCAGCTTAGGTAGCGGGGGGGCTAGGTATACGCAGTATTTT.

The J gene is TRBJ2-3, the V gene TRBV19, with 10 bases that match TRBD2. This CDR3 comprises 17 residues. J was trimmed by 0 bases and V by 7 bases; bases with no gene match: 10. Germline values: CDR1 LNHDA, CDR2 SQIVND (reference sequence). The CDR3 region has the DNA TGTGCCAGTAAAGCGGGGGGGACAGGTTTAAGCACAGATACGCAGTATTTT. As protein: CASKAGGTGLSTDTQYF.

The sample holds one count of this clone. The rearrangement uses TRBV5-6 and TRBJ1-1; TRBD1 might be the D (5 bases). Germline CDR1 reads SGHDT; CDR2 reads YYEEEE. Trimming shortened V by 1 base and J by 4 bases, and 14 bases separated the two germline ends. This CDR3 is built from 15 residues. Here the CDR3 reads CASSLLSRESTEAFF. DNA of the CDR3: TGTGCCAGCAGCTTGTTGTCCAGGGAAAGCACTGAAGCTTTCTTT.

This chain joins TRBV19 and TRBJ2-7, with D perhaps matching TRBD1 (6 bases). Germline CDR1 reads LNHDA; CDR2 reads SQIVND (reference sequence). The CDR3 totals 13 residues. Trimming removed 6 bases from V and 3 bases from J, with 12 bases in between. The CDR3 coding sequence is TGTGCCAGTAGCCCGGGACAAATCTACGAGCAGTACTTC. Protein product: CASSPGQIYEQYF.

V usage is TRBV6-1 and J usage is TRBJ1-1, with a possible D match to TRBD1 (5 bases). This CDR3 region has 13 residues. V was clipped by 6 bases and J by 1 base, with 9 bases between them. CDR1 MNHNS and CDR2 SASEGT come from the germline V gene. The DNA for the CDR3 is TGTGCCAGCAGAGCCACAGGGAACACTGAAGCTTTCTTT. Its translation is CASRATGNTEAFF.